This T cell receptor (beta chain) appears in the sequencing data of a study of T cell repertoires in cytomegalovirus infection. In TCRdb, the reads were re-called with MiXCR into one record per CDR3 protein. Of about 68,000 distinct CDR3 sequences listed, under 25% are singletons. The CDR3 length is 15 residues. With 11 bases removed from V and 0 bases from J, the gap between germline ends came to 14 bases. Per the germline V gene, CDR1 is SEHNR and CDR2 is FQNEAQ (reference sequence). To note about this clonotype: What it binds is unknown.

The sequence derives from a human donor in good health (CMV status not recorded). Some clones in this sample may be carry-over from other donors' samples. Sequenced: PBMCs, sequenced either directly or after in vitro stimulation (not recorded which). The chain links TRBV7-9 to TRBJ2-6; tentative D call: TRBD2 (6 bases). The DNA of the CDR3 is TGTGCCGATGTACGCGGGGACTCTGGGGCCAACGTCCTGACTTTC. Protein: CADVRGDSGANVLTF.